This T cell receptor (beta chain) appears in the sequencing data of a study of T cell responses to AZD1222 COVID-19 vaccine (dated by TCRdb to the early 2020s). Looking at the study overall: AZD1222 recipients whose second dose came at about 4 weeks and those whose second dose came at about 12 weeks were combined into one group, since spike-specific TCR depth and breadth did not differ between the two schedules. TCR sequencing was performed for fewer than 250 trial participants, of whom 200 to 210 were given two doses of AZD1222 and around 25 were given two doses of MenACWY control vaccine. Enrollment into the trials was organized by age into subgroups of 18-55, 56-69 and 70-plus years, and those subgroups contained about 160, 30 and 59 TCR-sequenced participants, respectively.

Study-level results and caveats: After two AZD1222 doses, both the breadth and the depth of spike-specific TCRs were significantly higher than at day 0 and than in MenACWY recipients. Reportedly, almost half of the unique spike-specific TCRs recognized epitopes lying outside the regions that are mutated in the B.1.351 and B.1.1.7 variants. No day 14 peak-response samples were available, so repertoires were characterized only after the peak T cell response. Vaccine-associated CD4 TCRs spanned the whole spike protein, with dominant responses in regions 160-218 and 743-854. Participants were mostly white British and included more females than males, and it was suggested by the authors that clonal diversity may have been underestimated. The 56-69-year group was small, and its depth increase did not reach significance, likely because of low power. Only a handful of AZD1222 recipients were SARS-CoV-2 seropositive at baseline, limiting conclusions about previously exposed vaccinees.

This clone was seen only once. The antigen it binds to is not known. The input lacks base qualities; no much larger clone sits a single base away. The CDR3 regions of human TCRbeta chains were analyzed by immunosequencing. The original pipeline was this. TCRs in the repertoires were matched against a reference library of SARS-CoV-2-specific TCRs that had been generated with the MIRA antigen-specificity platform. Breadth was defined as the fraction of unique TCRs that were SARS-CoV-2-associated. Depth was defined as the fraction of total T cells that were SARS-CoV-2-associated. Each spike-specific TCR was assigned to its reactive spike region and to a CD4 or CD8 class using the MIRA data. Log10-transformed breadth and depth values were compared by one-way ANOVA with Sidak's multiple comparisons tests. The immuneACCESS repertoire file appears here via TCRdb, limited to in-frame rearrangements. These files lack a portion of the clones; in checked studies, under half of the deficit traces to unresolved V genes, and the cause of the others is not known. V and J calls and clone size follow that table, whereas D and trimming were derived from the DNA. The sample yields around 150,000 clones; around 92% were counted once. The leading ten clones occupy about 1.5% of the sample.

For this chain, trimming is 2 bases at the V end and 2 bases at the J end, and the number of junction bases without a gene match is 2. CDR1 and CDR2, looked up from the germline V gene, are SGHVS and FQNEAQ. The CDR3, cysteine through phenylalanine, is 15 amino acids long. This entry keeps only the CDR3 DNA: 45 bases, framed from base 1. The sample's time point label, in plain terms: baseline before first vaccination. Samples from vaccinated people were obtained from the UK trials COV001 and COV002, which included a single-blind randomized controlled phase 2/3 trial of AZD1222 (ChAdOx1 nCoV-19) in healthy adults. For TCRbeta chain sequencing, PBMC samples were collected from trial participants at day 0 and at day 28 after the second dose.

The chain couples TRBV7-8 to TRBJ2-1; TRBD2 fits 8 bases in the junction. The sample here was peripheral blood, taken on day 0 of AZD1222 vaccination. The TCR was taken from an adult in good health. CDR3 protein: CASSLREGPYNEQFF. The nucleotide sequence is given as TGTGCCAGCAGCTTACGGGAGGGCCCCTACAATGAGCAGTTCTTC.